This T cell receptor (beta chain) was sequenced during a study of CD8+CD57+ T cells in acquired aplastic anemia (dated by TCRdb to the late 2010s). Regarding the research as a whole: DNA extracted from sorted CD4+ and CD8+ cells had a mean of about 3 ug, with a range of roughly 0.17 to 30 ug. CD8+CD57+ expansion was defined as a frequency above the mean frequency observed in healthy subjects. The paper as a whole reports these results and caveats: Twenty-nine CD8+ CDR3 sequences were shared between patients and controls but appeared highly expressed in patients and within their immunodominant clones. Between patients and healthy controls, no significant difference in CD8+ Simpson's diversity was found (P=0.060).

Genomic DNA was used as template for profiling of TCR beta VDJ combinations and CDR3 sequences. An Illumina HiSeq 2000 was the platform used for TCR repertoire sequencing. On the authors' methods: Repertoire assessment relied on Simpson's diversity index, CDR3 size and DJ length profiles, and TRBV/TRBJ rearrangement plots. Whichever DNA sequence was most abundant in the deep sequencing data was defined as the immunodominant clone. CDR3 amino acid sequences were screened for sharing across subjects and compared with published repertoires and the VDJdb database. Clones were called with MiXCR by TCRdb after fastp trimmed the public reads at Q25, and only in-frame beta chains were retained. Records with the same CDR3 protein are collapsed into one entry carrying the most frequent genes and DNA. It is TCRdb's table, rather than the study itself, that gives the V and J calls and clone size. This sample gives some 150,000 distinct CDR3 sequences in total; over 55% of them show up just once. The ten largest clones capture 40% to 60% of the sample.

The patients picked for sequencing were ones in whom flow cytometry had shown an expansion of CD8+CD57+ cells. Severe acquired aplastic anemia was diagnosed in all patients according to International Study of Aplastic Anemia and Agranulocytosis and Camitta criteria. No therapy had been received by the patients at the time of blood sampling. In the study, sorted CD4+ and CD8+ blood T cells from patients with severe aplastic anemia and from healthy subjects underwent deep sequencing of TCR repertoires. Patients were enrolled in the USA under clinicaltrials.gov protocols 00001620, 01623167, 00001397, 00071045, 00081523 and 00961064. Ficoll-Paque density gradient centrifugation was used to isolate peripheral blood mononuclear cells. Before DNA extraction, CD4+ and CD8+ T cells were sorted by FACS or by magnetic beads. V lost 1 base and J lost 2 bases; the stretch between them is 11 bases long. Looking up the germline V gene yields CDR1 SNHLY and CDR2 FYNNEI. There are 15 amino acids in the CDR3, from cysteine to phenylalanine inclusive. Of all the DNA, just the CDR3 is kept, 45 bases in frame from base 1.

As for this clonotype: Its antigen remains unidentified. One base away there is no much larger clone; base qualities are not given.

The TCR sequence derives from a human donor with aplastic anemia. The sample taken for sequencing was sorted CD4+, CD8+, or CD8+CD57+ T cells (not recorded which) from PBMCs. The chain was built from TRBV2 and TRBJ1-1; the best D guess is TRBD1, with 5 bases matching. The CDR3 region: CASSEGGQGNTEAFF. The nucleotide sequence is TGTGCCAGCAGTGAAGGGGGCCAGGGAAACACTGAAGCTTTCTTT.